The clone carrying this TCR beta chain was recorded many times. Cohorts were assigned according to the clinical history that participants reported. Donors in Cohort 3 who had recovered were those with two negative PCRs, healthcare professional clearance, or resolution of their symptoms. Per germline, CDR1 MRHNA and CDR2 SNTAGT. Trimming took off 7 bases at V and 10 bases at J, with 11 bases between the two ends. This CDR3 region has 12 residues. The data were obtained in a study of blood T cell repertoires in COVID-19. At the level of the study: Sources were T cells, B-cell-depleted T cells, or PBMCs; the material itself was cDNA or gDNA.

Clones were sequenced by immunoSEQ multiplex PCR, and TCRdb holds only the in-frame ones, with some missing. The table records roughly 500,000 clones, 88% of them present only once. The chain has TRBV6-4 and TRBJ1-6, with TRBD1 as a possible D gene (6 bases). This clonotype originated in a woman aged 60 to 75 who had recovered from COVID-19. Material: PBMCs or T cells enriched from blood (not recorded which). The CDR3 reads CASTLRGSPLHF. The CDR3 DNA follows: TGTGCCAGCACTCTCAGGGGATCACCCCTCCACTTT.